This T cell receptor (beta chain) was profiled in a study of cytomegalovirus exposure and HLA in healthy donors. Comments on this clone: Its matching antigen is unknown.

CDR1 and CDR2 (germline): SGHRS, YFSETQ. V shed 4 bases and J 6 bases; nucleotides not matched to a gene: 8. This CDR3 has 15 residues. PCR involved 60 Vbeta and 13 Jbeta primers. Clones were read by immunoSEQ multiplex PCR, and TCRdb kept only the in-frame ones, dropping some. The table shows 130,000 to 150,000 clones, with 75% to 90% occurring only once. Study results and caveats: Most TCR sequences were rare, but some public TCRs occurred in many donors.

The specimen sequenced was PBMCs. This receptor was identified in a man between 40 and 49 years old in good health and CMV-seronegative. The J gene is TRBJ2-7, the V gene TRBV5-1, with 12 nucleotides matching TRBD2. The CDR3 sequence: CASSQSLAGGPEQYF. Here the CDR3 DNA reads TGCGCCAGCAGCCAATCTCTAGCGGGGGGGCCCGAGCAGTACTTC. Complete variable domain (other parts from reference TRBV5-1 and TRBJ2-7): KAGVTQTPRYLIKTRGQQVTLSCSPISGHRSVSWYQQTPGQGLQFLFEYFSETQRNKGNFPGRFSGRQFSNSRSEMNVSTLELGDSALYLCASSQSLAGGPEQYFGPGTRLTVT.